The rows below give T cell receptor beta chains drawn from one sample of a study of blood T cell repertoires in COVID-19. Here immunoSEQ multiplex PCR was the method, and the copy in TCRdb shows in-frame clones only, minus some. The table includes about 150,000 clones, around four fifths detected once. The sample consisted of peripheral blood. These receptors were collected from a man in his sixties who had recovered from COVID-19. Both conserved end residues are part of each CDR3. Each record gives: CDR3 protein, V gene, J gene.

CAISSVPGDEQFF	TRBV10-3	TRBJ2-1
CASSSLPGGRGADTQYF	TRBV7-2	TRBJ2-3
CASSQEERVTTNEKLFF	TRBV4-1	TRBJ1-4
CASSPLTGYREDEQYF	TRBV7-2	TRBJ2-7
CASTLGQANTGELFF	TRBV28	TRBJ2-2
CASSNSGLYNEQFF	TRBV21-1	TRBJ2-1
CASSPYTGQGNTEAFF	TRBV18	TRBJ1-1
CASSWTGGSGANVLTF	TRBV5-1	TRBJ2-6
CASSYGLAGGPGELFF	TRBV6-2/TRBV6-3	TRBJ2-2
CASSSYRGRTNEKLFF	TRBV5-5	TRBJ1-4
CASQRTDSYEQYF	TRBV2	TRBJ2-7
CASSPSADTQYF	TRBV9	TRBJ2-3
CASSPHGLSYTF	TRBV9	TRBJ1-2
CASSSGTENSPLHF	TRBV3-1/TRBV3-2	TRBJ1-6
CASSGQRNTEAFF	TRBV27	TRBJ1-1
CASSLRGRDEKLFF	TRBV2	TRBJ1-4
CASSLGGGTYNEQFF	TRBV5-1	TRBJ2-1